This TCR beta chain was observed in a study of persistence of HIV-infected CD4 T cells. Study-wide context: The sample holds CD4+ T cells responsive to CMV or HIV-1 Gag.

This was the immunoSEQ version 4 assay in survey mode. Data came from immunoSEQ multiplex PCR; TCRdb stores just in-frame clones and leaves some out. The sample carries fewer than 35,000 clones, 65% to 90% recorded once. On this clone itself: As yet, its antigen is unknown.

The stimulus was lysate of CMV-infected fibroblasts, around 10 ug/mL. CD40L-negative CD69-negative CD45RO-high memory CD4+ T cells were sorted as populations depleted of antigen-responding cells. Donors were HIV-1-infected adults who began suppressive ART during chronic infection. CD4+ T cell counts exceeded 400 cells/uL; CMV serology was positive. The V end lost 2 bases, the J end lost 4 bases, and 10 bases lay between the germline ends. CDR1 and CDR2 (germline): SGHRS, YFSETQ. This CDR3 is built from 14 residues. Findings and caveats of the study: Antigen-responding cells were enriched for degenerate expanded CDR3beta sequences.

The sample was CD4+ T cells sorted from PBMCs after approximately 18-hour stimulation, taken from a patient who received antiretroviral therapy. The origin of this receptor is an adult man with HIV who was CMV-seropositive. The rearrangement joins TRBV5-1 to TRBJ2-1; D unresolved. CDR3 sequence: CASSFVGQYNEQFF. For the CDR3, the DNA is TGCGCCAGCAGCTTCGTGGGCCAGTACAATGAGCAGTTCTTC.